This TCR beta chain was captured in a study of blood T cell repertoires in COVID-19. Study overall: Acute and convalescent COVID-19 samples came from the United States, Italy and Spain.

The V gene's germline CDR1 is LNHDA and CDR2 SQIVND (reference sequence). Trimming removed 5 bases from V and 0 bases from J, with 11 bases in between. This CDR3 is built from 15 residues. This table comes from immunoSEQ multiplex PCR, and its TCRdb copy is limited to in-frame clones, with some not included. The sample has about 240,000 clones; around nine tenths are singletons. The receptor was derived from a man aged 40-50 years who had recovered from COVID-19. Sequences were obtained from PBMCs or T cells enriched from blood (not recorded which). The V gene is TRBV19, the J gene TRBJ1-3, with unresolved D. The CDR3 here is CASSFPGNSGNTIYF. For the CDR3, the DNA is TGTGCCAGTAGTTTCCCAGGAAACTCTGGAAACACCATATATTTT.